This T cell receptor beta chain derives from a study of T cells in Graves' hyperthyroidism and ophthalmopathy. This clonotype was seen many times. Germline V gives CDR1 LGHNA, CDR2 YSLEER. The CDR3 totals 15 residues. Trimming shortened V by 4 bases and J by 2 bases, and 14 bases separated the two germline ends. What was amplified from RNA transcripts were TCR beta CDR3 regions. HTBI primers drove first-round RT-PCR of the TCR CDR3. TCRdb reprocessed the multiplex PCR reads with MiXCR, giving one entry per CDR3 protein. Altogether about 740,000 distinct CDR3 sequences are present, approximately 15% being singletons, with the ten largest covering roughly 10%.

This receptor was identified in a woman younger than 30 with Graves' hyperthyroidism. The genes are TRBV4-3 and TRBJ1-1, with D perhaps matching TRBD1 (5 bases). The sequenced sample was blood. The CDR3 DNA sequence: TGCGCCAGCAGCCGTGGGGACGCGACTAACACTGAAGCTTTCTTT. This translates into CASSRGDATNTEAFF.